The clone carrying this T cell receptor (beta chain) was detected ten times or more. The target antigen is unknown. The data originate from a study of T cells in Graves' hyperthyroidism and ophthalmopathy. General observations from the study: Among thyroid clonotypes expanded above 0.001, most also appeared in blood.

Authors of the study amplified TCR beta CDR3 regions from RNA transcripts. RT-PCR in the first round (using the HTBI primer set) targeted the TCR CDR3. One entry per CDR3 protein, called by TCRdb with MiXCR from the multiplex PCR reads. This table has 200,000 to 250,000 distinct CDR3 sequences, approximately 16% appearing once. Germline CDR1 SGHRS, CDR2 YFSETQ. The length of the CDR3 is 14 residues. V lost 3 bases to trimming and J lost 2 bases, with 11 bases between them. Graves' hyperthyroidism showing no ophthalmopathy progression within 18 months was considered stable. In patients aged 18 to 65, hyperthyroidism was newly diagnosed, with duration under 2 months. Fresh peripheral blood, around 10 ml, yielded the PBMCs.

Sequencing was performed on blood. This receptor was obtained from a woman aged 50 to 65 with Graves' hyperthyroidism. The chain links TRBV5-1 to TRBJ2-5, with unresolved D. Written as DNA, the CDR3 is TGCGCCAGCAGCTCTGGACGGCTTCAAGAGACCCAGTACTTC. Residues: CASSSGRLQETQYF.